This T cell receptor beta chain originates from a study of OX40 agonist ivuxolimab in advanced cancers. Background on the study: Of mixed ages from about 23 to 90 and averaging about 60 years, the group was over 80% male. Findings and limits, study-wide: The authors did not determine the antigen specificity of the expanded peripheral T cells.

Here immunoSEQ multiplex PCR was the method, and the copy in TCRdb shows in-frame clones only, minus some. This table has about 96,000 clones, under 90% appearing once. Looked up from germline, CDR1 is ENHRY and CDR2 is SYGVKD. V was clipped by 8 bases and J by 4 bases; unmatched bases: 1. This CDR3 is built from 12 residues. In regard to this clone: The antigen is unknown.

The clonotype comes from an adult with an advanced solid tumor such as melanoma, head and neck, liver or kidney cancer. The input for sequencing was CD4+ or CD8+ T cells sorted from blood, taken in a trial of the OX40 agonist ivuxolimab. The chain links TRBV10-3 to TRBJ2-7; 11 bases are a match to TRBD1. The CDR3 region has the DNA TGTGCCATCGGGACAGGGGGATACGAGCAGTACTTC. Encoded protein: CAIGTGGYEQYF.